Below are 4 T cell receptor beta chains sequenced from a single sample in a study of cytomegalovirus exposure and HLA in healthy donors. Only in-frame clones appear in the TCRdb table, and some are missing; sequencing was by immunoSEQ multiplex PCR. The sample yields roughly 120,000 clones, approximately 94% seen once. Specimen: PBMCs. The receptors stem from a woman aged 18 to 35 in good health and CMV-seronegative.

The chain is built from TRBV13 and TRBJ2-7; a weak D match, TRBD1 (5 bases). V was clipped by 5 bases and J by 3 bases, with 17 bases between them. The CDR3 has 15 amino acids. Looked up from germline, CDR1 is PRHDT and CDR2 is FYEKMQ (reference sequence). The CDR3 nucleotides are TGTGCCAGCAGCCCAACGGGCGACAGCTTCTACGAGCAGTACTTC. As protein: CASSPTGDSFYEQYF.

This clone was seen just once. V usage is TRBV5-1 and J usage is TRBJ2-1, with 7 bases aligning to TRBD1. V lost 4 bases to trimming and J lost 3 bases; unmatched junction nucleotides: 7. CDR3 length: 15 residues. Per the germline V gene, CDR1 is SGHRS and CDR2 is YFSETQ. Written as DNA, the CDR3 is TGCGCCAGCAGCCCGGGTGGACAGGACTACAATGAGCAGTTCTTC. This sequence encodes CASSPGGQDYNEQFF.

The rearrangement joins TRBV28 to TRBJ1-2; 10 nucleotides agree with TRBD1. This CDR3 is 14 amino acids long. Germline values: CDR1 MDHEN, CDR2 SYDVKM. Germline trimming cut 5 bases from V and 7 bases from J; bases unmatched to any gene: 7. CDR3 sequence (DNA): TGTGCCAGCAGTCAGGGACAGGGGATGGGTGGCTACACCTTC. It codes for CASSQGQGMGGYTF.

The genes are TRBV9 and TRBJ2-1; TRBD2 matches at 10 bases. Trimming removed 3 bases from V and 6 bases from J; junction bases left unmatched: 6. Germline CDR1 is SGDLS and CDR2 is YYNGEE. CDR3 size: 15 residues. CDR3 coding DNA: TGTGCCAGCAGCGGGCGGACTAGCGGATCCAATGAGCAGTTCTTC. It is translated as CASSGRTSGSNEQFF.